This entry is about one TCR beta chain. These data come from a study of tumor-infiltrating lymphocytes in primary liver carcinoma. Each 20-30 mg portion of unsorted bulk tissue served as the source for co-extraction of RNA and DNA. The authors made TCR beta cDNA from 400 to 600 ng total RNA with a constant-region primer. The TCR beta library was amplified through three nested multiplex PCR rounds in a modified ARM-PCR procedure. Investigators reported that the first two PCR rounds, at 10 cycles each, used TRBV1-TRBV30 forward primers with a C-beta reverse primer. One entry per CDR3 protein, called by TCRdb with MiXCR from the multiplex PCR reads. The data hold about 120,000 distinct CDR3 sequences, with roughly 70% observed a single time. The germline gives CDR1 SGHAT, CDR2 FQDESV (reference sequence). This CDR3 is 15 amino acids long. Trimming cost V 6 bases and J 10 bases, with 25 bases left between them.

Material for sequencing was tumor-adjacent normal liver tissue. The sequence came from a woman aged 55-75 years with primary liver carcinoma and hepatitis B virus infection. The chain combines TRBV11-1 with TRBJ2-7; maybe TRBD2 (6 bases). The DNA for the CDR3 is TGTGCCAGCAGGCCTCGGATAGCAGGACTACGCGAACAGTACTTC. Translation gives CASRPRIAGLREQYF.